The present T cell receptor beta chain was sequenced within a study of T cells in Graves' hyperthyroidism and ophthalmopathy. Study-wide findings and caveats: Ophthalmopathy got predicted by the model a median approximately 6.3 months before its onset. In blood, most of the thyroid clonotypes expanded above 0.001 were also present.

This clonotype was picked up a small number of times. Its target is not known. A read error may produce the germline difference seen at one junction end. Lactation, pregnancy, other autoimmune disease or uncontrolled infection led to exclusion of patients. Fresh peripheral blood, around 9.3 ml of it, supplied the PBMCs. Researchers took RNA transcripts and amplified the TCR beta CDR3 regions from them. The primer set for the first-round RT-PCR of the TCR CDR3 was HTBI. TCRdb re-called the multiplex PCR reads with MiXCR, one entry per CDR3 protein. The data show around 420,000 distinct CDR3 sequences, roughly an eighth seen once. Sequenced sample: blood. The receptor was isolated from a woman younger than 30 with Graves' hyperthyroidism.

The CDR3 is CASNLGGAYEQYF. The CDR3 nucleotides are TGTGCCAGCAATTTAGGGGGGGCCTACGAGCAGTACTTC. The chain joins TRBV12-3 or TRBV12-4 to TRBJ2-7; D may be TRBD2 (7 bases). The CDR3 extends over 13 amino acids.